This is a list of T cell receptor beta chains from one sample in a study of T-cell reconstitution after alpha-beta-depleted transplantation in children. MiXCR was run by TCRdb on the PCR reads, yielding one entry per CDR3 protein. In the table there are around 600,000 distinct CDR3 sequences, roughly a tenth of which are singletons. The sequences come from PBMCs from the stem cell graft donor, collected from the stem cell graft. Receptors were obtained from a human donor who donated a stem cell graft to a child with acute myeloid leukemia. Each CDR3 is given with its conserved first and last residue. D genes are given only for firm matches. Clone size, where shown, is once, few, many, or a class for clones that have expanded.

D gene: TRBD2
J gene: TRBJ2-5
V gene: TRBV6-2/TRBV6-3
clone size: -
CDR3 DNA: TGTGCCAGCAGGACTAGCGGGAAGGAGACCCAGCACTTC
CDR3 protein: CASRTSGKETQHF

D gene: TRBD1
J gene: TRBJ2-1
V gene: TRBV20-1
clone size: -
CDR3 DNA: TGCAGTGCTGGGACAGAATTACTGCCCGGGACGTCTTACAATGAGCAGTTCTTC
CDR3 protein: CSAGTELLPGTSYNEQFF

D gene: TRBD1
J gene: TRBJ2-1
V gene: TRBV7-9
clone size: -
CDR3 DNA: TGTGCCAGCAGCACCTCGGGACAGAGCTCCTACAATGAGCAGTTCTTC
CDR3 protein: CASSTSGQSSYNEQFF

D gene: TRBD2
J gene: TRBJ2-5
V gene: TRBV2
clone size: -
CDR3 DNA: TGTGCCGCGCAGCGGGGGCAAGAGACCCAGTACTTC
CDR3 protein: CAAQRGQETQYF

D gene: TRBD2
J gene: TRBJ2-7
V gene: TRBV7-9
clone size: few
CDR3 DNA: TGTGCCAGCAGCTTAGTTTCCCCTAGCGGGTCCTACGAGCAGTACTTC
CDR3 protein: CASSLVSPSGSYEQYF

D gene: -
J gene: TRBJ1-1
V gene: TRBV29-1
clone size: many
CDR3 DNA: TGCAGCGTTGAACACGGGAACACTGAAGCTTTCTTT
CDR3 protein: CSVEHGNTEAFF

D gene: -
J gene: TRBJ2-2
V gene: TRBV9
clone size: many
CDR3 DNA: TGTGCCAGCAGCGTAGACCATGGCGGGGAGCTGTTTTTT
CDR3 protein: CASSVDHGGELFF

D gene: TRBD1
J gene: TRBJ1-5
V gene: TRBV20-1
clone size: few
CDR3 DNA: TGCAGTGCTAGAAGGTCCCAGGGGGCGCATAAAGGCAATCAGCCCCAGCATTTT
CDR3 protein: CSARRSQGAHKGNQPQHF

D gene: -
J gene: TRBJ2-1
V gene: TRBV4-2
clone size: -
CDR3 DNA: TGTGCCAGCAGCCAAGCCCGTTCACTTTTCAGCTCCTACAATGAGCAGTTCTTC
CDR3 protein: CASSQARSLFSSYNEQFF

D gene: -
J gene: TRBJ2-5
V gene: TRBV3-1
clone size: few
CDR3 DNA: TGTGCCAGCAGCCCCCCGCGGGCCCAAGAGACCCAGTACTTC
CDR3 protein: CASSPPRAQETQYF

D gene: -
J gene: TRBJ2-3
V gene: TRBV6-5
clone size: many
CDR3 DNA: TGTGCCAGCAGCGACATAGGGGATACGCAGTATTTT
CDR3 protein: CASSDIGDTQYF

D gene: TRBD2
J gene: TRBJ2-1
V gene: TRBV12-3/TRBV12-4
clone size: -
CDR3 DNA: TGTGCCAGCAGTTATAGCGGGAGGGCCCATGAGCAGTTCTTC
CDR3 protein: CASSYSGRAHEQFF

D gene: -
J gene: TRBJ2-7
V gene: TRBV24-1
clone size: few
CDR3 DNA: TGTGCCACCAGTGACCCACAGGGCTACGAGCAGTACTTC
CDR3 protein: CATSDPQGYEQYF

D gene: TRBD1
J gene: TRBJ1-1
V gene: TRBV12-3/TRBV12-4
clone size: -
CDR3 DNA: TGTGCCAGCAGTTTATTGCCAGGGACAGCGAACACTGAAGCTTTCTTT
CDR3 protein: CASSLLPGTANTEAFF

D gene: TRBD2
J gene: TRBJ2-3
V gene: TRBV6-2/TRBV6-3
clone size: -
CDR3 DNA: TGTGCCAGCAGTACCTCCCCAGCGGGGGGAGGAGATACGCAGTATTTT
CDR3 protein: CASSTSPAGGGDTQYF

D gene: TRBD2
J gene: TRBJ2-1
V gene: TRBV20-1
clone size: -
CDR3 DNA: TGCAGTGCTGCCCATCCGGGGAGGGACCACAATGAGCAGTTCTTC
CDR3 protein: CSAAHPGRDHNEQFF

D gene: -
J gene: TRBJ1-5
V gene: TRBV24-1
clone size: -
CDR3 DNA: TGTGCCACCAGTGGTACAGTATTAGGCAATCAGCCCCAGCATTTT
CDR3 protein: CATSGTVLGNQPQHF

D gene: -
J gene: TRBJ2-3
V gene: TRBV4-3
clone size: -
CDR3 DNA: TGCGCCAGCAGCCAAGATCCGTTCAGGGGGCAGTATTTT
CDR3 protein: CASSQDPFRGQYF

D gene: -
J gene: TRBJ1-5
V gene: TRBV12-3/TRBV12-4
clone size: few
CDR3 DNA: TGTGCCAGCAGTCCTCCGGTGCGGAATCAGCCCCAGCATTTT
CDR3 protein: CASSPPVRNQPQHF

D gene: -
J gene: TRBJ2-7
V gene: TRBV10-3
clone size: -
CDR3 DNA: TGTGCCATTAAAGGACAGTCCTACGAGCAGTACTTC
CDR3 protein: CAIKGQSYEQYF

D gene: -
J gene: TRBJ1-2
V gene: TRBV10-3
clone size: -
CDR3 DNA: TGTGCCATCAGTGAGTCGGCCGGAGGCTACACCTTC
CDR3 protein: CAISESAGGYTF

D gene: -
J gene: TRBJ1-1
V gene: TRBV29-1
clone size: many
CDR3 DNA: TGCAGCGTGGATTCCTATCGGGGGGCGCAGGACCTCGAAGCTTTCTTT
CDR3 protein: CSVDSYRGAQDLEAFF

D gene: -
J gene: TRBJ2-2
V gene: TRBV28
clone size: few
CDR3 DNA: TGTGCCAGCAGATCGGCTGGCTGGGAGCTGTTTTTT
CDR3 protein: CASRSAGWELFF

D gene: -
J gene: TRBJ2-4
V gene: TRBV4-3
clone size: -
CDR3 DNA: TGCGCCAGCAGCCTAAACTTTGAACTAGCCAAAAACATTCAGTACTTC
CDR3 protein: CASSLNFELAKNIQYF

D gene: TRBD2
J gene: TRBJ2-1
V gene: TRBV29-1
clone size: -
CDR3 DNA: TGCAGCGTTGGGGGGCGAACTAGCGGGAGTGAGAATGAGCAGTTCTTC
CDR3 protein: CSVGGRTSGSENEQFF

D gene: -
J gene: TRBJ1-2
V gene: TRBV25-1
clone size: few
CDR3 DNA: TGTGCCAGCACTTGGGACAAAACTAACTATGGCTACACCTTC
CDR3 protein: CASTWDKTNYGYTF

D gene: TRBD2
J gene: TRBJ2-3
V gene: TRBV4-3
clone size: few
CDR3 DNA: TGCGCCAGCAGCCAAGAGGAGGAAGGACTAGCGGGAGGGAGGGATACGCAGTATTTT
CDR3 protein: CASSQEEEGLAGGRDTQYF

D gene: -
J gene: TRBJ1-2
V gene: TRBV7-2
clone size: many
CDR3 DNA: TGTGCCAGCAGCTTGGCGAGGGGTGCTAACTATGGCTACACCTTC
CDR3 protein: CASSLARGANYGYTF

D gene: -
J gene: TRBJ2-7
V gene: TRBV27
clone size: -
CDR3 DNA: TGTGCCACCAACACCGGAGGGGGTAACGAGCAGTACTTC
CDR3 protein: CATNTGGGNEQYF

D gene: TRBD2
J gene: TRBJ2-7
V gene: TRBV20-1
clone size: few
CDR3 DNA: TGCAGTGTCCTCCGACTAGCGGTTCCCCTCCTCGGCTACGAGCAGTACTTC
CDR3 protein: CSVLRLAVPLLGYEQYF

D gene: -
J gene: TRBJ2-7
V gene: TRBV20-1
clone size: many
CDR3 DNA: TGCAGTGCTAGAGAGCAGTTCCTACTTTACGAGCAGTACTTC
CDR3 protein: CSAREQFLLYEQYF

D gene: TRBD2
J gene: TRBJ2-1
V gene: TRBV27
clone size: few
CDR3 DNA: TGTGCCAGCAGTTTAACTAGCGGGAACTTAATCAATGAGCAGTTCTTC
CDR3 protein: CASSLTSGNLINEQFF

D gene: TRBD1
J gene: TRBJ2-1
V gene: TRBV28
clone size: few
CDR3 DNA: TGTGCCAGCAGGCCTCCCCGGGACAGGGGGCGCGAGATTGCCAATGAGCAGTTCTTC
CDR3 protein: CASRPPRDRGREIANEQFF

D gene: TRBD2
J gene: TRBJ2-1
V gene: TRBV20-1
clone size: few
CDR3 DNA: TGCAGTGCAGAAGTGGGACTAGCGGGAGTGAGCTCCTACAATGAGCAGTTCTTC
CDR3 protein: CSAEVGLAGVSSYNEQFF

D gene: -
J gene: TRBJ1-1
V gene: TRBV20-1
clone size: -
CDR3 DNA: TGCAGTGCTCCAGGCAGTTTGACTGAAGCTTTCTTT
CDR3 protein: CSAPGSLTEAFF

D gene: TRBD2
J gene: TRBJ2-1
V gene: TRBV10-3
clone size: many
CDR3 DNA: TGTGCCATCAGGACCCAGACTAGCGGGAAATATAATGAGCAGTTCTTC
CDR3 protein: CAIRTQTSGKYNEQFF

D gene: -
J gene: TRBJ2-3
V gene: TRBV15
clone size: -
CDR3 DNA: TGTGCCACTCAGGACACTCGCACAGATACGCAGTATTTT
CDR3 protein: CATQDTRTDTQYF

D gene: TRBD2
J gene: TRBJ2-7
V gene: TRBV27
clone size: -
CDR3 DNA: TGTGCCAGCCAAGACCTAGCGGCTGAGCAGTACTTC
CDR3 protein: CASQDLAAEQYF

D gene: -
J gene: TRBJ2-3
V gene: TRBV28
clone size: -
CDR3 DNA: TGTGCCAGCAGTTTACCCAACACTCCCGAGCGGCAGTATTTT
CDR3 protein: CASSLPNTPERQYF

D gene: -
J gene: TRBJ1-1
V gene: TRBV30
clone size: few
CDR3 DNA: TGTGCCTGGAGTGGGATCAGTGAAGCTTTCTTT
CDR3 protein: CAWSGISEAFF

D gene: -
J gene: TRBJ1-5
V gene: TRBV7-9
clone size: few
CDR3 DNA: TGTGCCAGCAGCTTAAAACAAGGACAGCCCCAGCATTTT
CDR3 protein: CASSLKQGQPQHF

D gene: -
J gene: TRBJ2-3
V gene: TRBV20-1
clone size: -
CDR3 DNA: TGCAGTGCTAAGCGCGGGACTCACAGCACAGATACGCAGTATTTT
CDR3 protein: CSAKRGTHSTDTQYF

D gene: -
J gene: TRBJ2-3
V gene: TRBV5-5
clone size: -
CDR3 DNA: TGTGCCAGCAGCTTACAGGCGAATACGCAGTATTTT
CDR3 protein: CASSLQANTQYF

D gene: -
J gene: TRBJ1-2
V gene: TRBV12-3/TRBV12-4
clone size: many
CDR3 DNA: TGTGCCAGCAGACCCGACAGGCGAGGGAACTATGGCTACACCTTC
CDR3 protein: CASRPDRRGNYGYTF